These 32 T cell receptor beta chains were sequenced from one sample in a study of CD8 T cells in ankylosing spondylitis. MiXCR, run by TCRdb on the 5' RACE reads, gives a single entry per CDR3 protein. The table lists around 280,000 distinct CDR3 sequences, about 19% of them singletons. Sequences were obtained from blood, either unsorted or a sorted T cell fraction (not recorded which). All receptors come from a male donor with ankylosing spondylitis or in good health (not recorded which).

This clonotype was observed a handful of times. The chain couples TRBV2 to TRBJ2-7, with a tentative D call TRBD2 (6 bases). V lost 6 bases to trimming and J lost 3 bases, with 15 bases between them. The germline gives CDR1 SNHLY, CDR2 FYNNEI. The CDR3 has 14 amino acids. CDR3 in amino acids: CASRAGSTNYEQYV. As DNA, the CDR3 is TGTGCCAGCAGGGCGGGATCCACAAACTACGAGCAGTACGTC.

The chain carries TRBV10-3 and TRBJ2-5; D call uncertain. Germline V gene sequence: CDR1 ENHRY, CDR2 SYGVKD. V lost 4 bases to trimming and J lost 5 bases, with 11 bases between them. The CDR3 spans 13 residues. This CDR3 is CAISGSGGETQYF. The CDR3, as DNA: TGTGCCATCAGTGGTTCTGGTGGGGAGACCCAGTACTTC.

The rearrangement links TRBV5-1 to TRBJ2-3; 8 bases agree with TRBD2. Germline CDR1 SGHRS, CDR2 YFSETQ. The ends lost 4 bases at V and 0 bases at J; junction bases unmatched: 10. The CDR3 sequence is 17 residues long. CDR3 DNA sequence: TGCGCCAGCAGCCTGGGAGCGGGGGTATCTAGCACAGATACGCAGTATTTT. As protein: CASSLGAGVSSTDTQYF.

A few counts support this clonotype. V gene TRBV4-2 combines with J gene TRBJ2-5, with TRBD2 matching over 8 bases. The germline V gene has CDR1 LGHNA and CDR2 YNFKEQ. With V trimmed by 1 base and J by 4 bases, 8 bases remained unmatched. The CDR3 contains 16 residues. The CDR3 sequence is CASSQGTPAGVETQYF. The CDR3 DNA sequence: TGTGCCAGCAGCCAAGGAACCCCAGCGGGGGTAGAGACCCAGTACTTC.

In its sample, this clonotype was seen many times. This chain connects TRBV12-3 or TRBV12-4 to TRBJ2-1; 11 bases agree with TRBD1. Losses at the gene ends were 5 bases for V and 8 bases for J; bases not matched to a gene: 11. The CDR3 loop spans 16 amino acids. The CDR3 DNA reads TGTGCCAGCAGTCCCTCCGGGACAGGGGGTTTCGATGAGCAGTTCTTC. Translating it yields CASSPSGTGGFDEQFF.

This chain joins TRBV9 and TRBJ2-1, with a possible D match to TRBD2 (6 bases). This CDR3 has 14 amino acids. The V end was cut by 3 bases, the J end by 8 bases, with 15 bases between. Germline V gene lookup returns CDR1 SGDLS and CDR2 YYNGEE. The CDR3 region has the DNA TGTGCCAGCAGCGCCCGCGGGGTGGGCGATGAGCAGTTCTTC. Its protein is CASSARGVGDEQFF.

This clonotype was picked up a small number of times. The chain couples TRBV11-2 to TRBJ2-1; D possibly corresponds to TRBD2 (6 bases). Trimming removed 8 bases at V and 4 bases at J, with 21 bases between. The germline gives CDR1 SGHAT, CDR2 FQNNGV. The CDR3 totals 16 residues. The CDR3 nucleotides read TGTGCCAGCGGACCTGTATTGTGGGGGGAATACAATGAGCAGTTCTTC. Encoded protein: CASGPVLWGEYNEQFF.

The chain has TRBV20-1 and TRBJ2-7; 7 bases map to TRBD2. Trimming cost V 1 base and J 2 bases; bases outside gene matches: 14. The CDR3 is made up of 17 amino acids. Germline V lookup: CDR1 DFQATT, CDR2 SNEGSKA (reference sequence). DNA for the CDR3: TGCAGTGCTAGAGTCTTCCGGGGAGGGGAAGGCACCTACGAGCAGTACGTC. The encoded protein is CSARVFRGGEGTYEQYV.

The chain has TRBV12-3 or TRBV12-4 and TRBJ2-5; 9 positions agree with TRBD2. This CDR3 has 13 amino acids. V shed 6 bases, J shed 13 bases, and the junction held 12 bases outside the gene matches. This chain's CDR3 is CASSTRSSGIPYF. The DNA of the CDR3 is TGTGCCAGCAGCACTCGATCTAGCGGGATTCCGTACTTC.

The V and J genes are TRBV10-3 and TRBJ2-2, with a weak D call TRBD2 (5 bases). Trimming cost V 10 bases and J 6 bases, with 9 bases left between them. Germline loops: CDR1 ENHRY, CDR2 SYGVKD. The CDR3 contains 11 residues. The CDR3 DNA sequence: TGTGCCACGCGGGCTCCCGGGGAGCTGTTTTTT. Translated: CATRAPGELFF.

This clonotype was counted only a few times. The chain is built from TRBV7-3 and TRBJ1-1; the D is unclear. This CDR3 has 10 residues. Trimming cost V 7 bases and J 11 bases, with 11 bases left between them. Per germline, CDR1 SGHTA and CDR2 FQGTGA. CDR3 in amino acids: CASKDPGAFF. CDR3 nucleotides: TGTGCCAGCAAGGACCCGGGGGCTTTCTTT.

This clonotype was picked up a small number of times. V is TRBV3-1 and J is TRBJ1-5, with a possible D match to TRBD1 (5 bases). Germline CDR1 reads LGHDT; CDR2 reads YNNKEL (reference sequence). The V and J ends lost 0 bases and 7 bases respectively, with 13 bases between them. This CDR3 is 15 amino acids long. The CDR3 region is CASSQDFGGGQPQHF. The CDR3 coding sequence is TGTGCCAGCAGCCAAGATTTCGGGGGTGGACAGCCCCAGCATTTT. The full variable domain, its missing parts supplied by reference TRBV3-1 and TRBJ1-5, is DTAVSQTPKYLVTQMGNDKSIKCEQNLGHDTMYWYKQDSKKFLKIMFSYNNKELIINETVPNRFSPKSPDKAHLNLHINSLELGDSAVYFCASSQDFGGGQPQHFGDGTRLSIL.

V and J are TRBV15 and TRBJ2-5, with TRBD2 matching 10 bases. The CDR3 consists of 18 residues. Per germline, CDR1 LNHNV and CDR2 YYDKDF (reference sequence). V was pared by 0 bases and J by 5 bases, with 12 bases of the junction left unmatched. The CDR3 DNA reads as TGTGCCACCAGCAGAGATCCCAGCGGGAGGGGTTTTGGCGAGACCCAGTACTTC. It specifies CATSRDPSGRGFGETQYF.

This clonotype was seen ten or more times. The V and J genes are TRBV5-1 and TRBJ2-1; tentatively, D is TRBD1 or TRBD2 (5 bases each). The CDR3 loop spans 15 amino acids. Trimming left V 1 base short and J 2 bases short, with 10 bases between. CDR1 and CDR2 from the germline V gene are SGHRS and YFSETQ. The CDR3 loop is CASSLSGTPYNEQFF. CDR3 nucleotide sequence: TGCGCCAGCAGCTTGTCCGGGACCCCCTACAATGAGCAGTTCTTC.

This clonotype was seen only a few times. The chain is built from TRBV10-3 and TRBJ1-5; D gene unclear. CDR3 length: 13 amino acids. CDR1 and CDR2 (germline): ENHRY, SYGVKD. The V gene lost 5 bases and the J gene lost 7 bases, with 12 bases spanning the gap. CDR3: CAISTTNRQPQHF. Here the CDR3 DNA reads TGTGCCATCAGTACCACAAATCGACAGCCCCAGCATTTT.

The chain's CDR3 is CASSQRLAVRNEQFF. As DNA, the CDR3 is TGTGCCAGCAGCCAAAGACTAGCGGTTAGAAATGAGCAGTTCTTC. The rearrangement joins TRBV3-1 to TRBJ2-1; TRBD2 matches at 9 bases. J gave up 7 bases and V 2 bases, and 6 bases lay outside the gene matches. CDR3 size: 15 residues. Germline-derived CDR1 and CDR2 are LGHDT and YNNKEL (reference sequence).

The rearrangement uses TRBV3-1 and TRBJ2-1, with D unresolved. Trimming stripped 0 bases from V and 7 bases from J, with 10 bases between. The germline CDR1 and CDR2 sequences are LGHDT and YNNKEL (reference sequence). The CDR3 is made up of 14 amino acids. The CDR3 DNA follows: TGTGCCAGCAGCCAAGACTCGTTTAGGAATGAGCAGTTCTTC. Residues: CASSQDSFRNEQFF.

There are a few counts of this clonotype. J is TRBJ1-5 and V is TRBV19, with 8 nucleotides matching TRBD1. Losses at the gene ends were 7 bases for V and 7 bases for J; bases not matched to a gene: 9. This CDR3 region has 14 residues. In germline, CDR1 is LNHDA, CDR2 SQIVND (reference sequence). The CDR3 nucleotides are TGTGCCAGTAATCAGGACAGGGCGGGGCAGCCCCAGCATTTT. It translates to CASNQDRAGQPQHF.

There are a few counts of this clonotype. The chain joins TRBV12-3 or TRBV12-4 to TRBJ1-1, with D unclear. CDR3 length: 11 amino acids. Trimming left V 3 bases short and J 4 bases short, with 3 bases between. The CDR3: CASSLATEAFF. The CDR3 nucleotides are TGTGCCAGCAGTTTGGCCACTGAAGCTTTCTTT.

The chain couples TRBV12-3 or TRBV12-4 to TRBJ1-2; 7 nucleotides line up with TRBD1. The CDR3 extends over 13 amino acids. Losses at the gene ends were 3 bases for V and 4 bases for J; bases not matched to a gene: 2. The chain's CDR3 is CASSFAGGYGYTF. The CDR3 nucleotides are TGTGCCAGCAGTTTCGCAGGGGGCTATGGCTACACCTTC.

The chain couples TRBV25-1 to TRBJ2-1; perhaps D is TRBD1 or TRBD2 (5 bases each). Trimming removed 8 bases at V and 7 bases at J, with 21 bases between. Germline CDR1 MGHDK, CDR2 SYGVNS. The CDR3 extends over 15 amino acids. The CDR3 region has the DNA TGTGCCAGCGGGGGAAACGATTATAGGTCTAATGAGCAGTTCTTC. Residues: CASGGNDYRSNEQFF.

V gene TRBV7-2 combines with J gene TRBJ1-1; D is possibly TRBD1 (6 bases). Per the germline V gene, CDR1 is SGHTA and CDR2 is FQGNSA. Trimming removed 5 bases from V and 1 base from J, with 14 bases in between. The length of the CDR3 is 15 residues. The CDR3 DNA sequence: TGTGCCAGCAGCCGCGGACAGATACCGAACACTGAAGCTTTCTTT. It translates to CASSRGQIPNTEAFF.

This clonotype has a handful of counts. The genes are TRBV18 and TRBJ2-2, with a possible D match to TRBD2 (6 bases). CDR3 length equals 14 residues. V lost 2 bases and J 3 bases, leaving 7 bases between the germline ends. Germline V lookup: CDR1 KGHSH, CDR2 LQKENI. DNA of the CDR3: TGTGCCAGCTCACCATGGGGGGACACCGGGGAGCTGTTTTTT. Encoded protein: CASSPWGDTGELFF.

The chain uses TRBV12-3 or TRBV12-4 and TRBJ2-7; D is possibly TRBD1 (7 bases). Trimming took 6 bases from V and 5 from J, leaving 14 bases between them. The CDR3 spans 13 residues. The CDR3 is CASSPGGGHEQYV. The CDR3 nucleotides read TGTGCCAGCAGCCCAGGGGGAGGTCACGAGCAGTACGTC.

V and J are TRBV3-1 and TRBJ2-7; 7 bases fit TRBD2. Germline V lookup: CDR1 LGHDT, CDR2 YNNKEL (reference sequence). J gave up 7 bases and V 0 bases, and 12 bases lay outside the gene matches. CDR3 length equals 16 residues. The CDR3 loop reads CASSQEVGGPRGEQYV. CDR3 nucleotides: TGTGCCAGCAGCCAAGAAGTGGGAGGGCCGCGAGGGGAGCAGTACGTC.

This clonotype has more than one count but fewer than ten. The chain carries TRBV7-9 and TRBJ2-2, with 8 positions matching TRBD1. CDR3 length: 16 residues. Germline loops: CDR1 SEHNR, CDR2 FQNEAQ (reference sequence). Trimming took 6 bases from V and 7 from J; bases not matched to a gene: 13. The CDR3 region is CASRTQTGDQSGELFF. The CDR3 nucleotides are TGTGCCAGCAGGACCCAGACAGGGGATCAGAGCGGGGAGCTGTTTTTT.

This sequence joins TRBV10-3 and TRBJ1-4; D remains ambiguous. The length of the CDR3 is 11 residues. CDR1 ENHRY and CDR2 SYGVKD come from the germline V gene. Trimming cost V 4 bases and J 8 bases, with 5 bases left between them. CDR3 DNA: TGTGCCATCAGTGCTTCCGAAAAACTGTTTTTT. It yields the protein CAISASEKLFF.

This clonotype was observed a few times. The rearrangement uses TRBV10-3 and TRBJ2-5; D unresolved. The ends were cut back, 3 bases at V and 7 bases at J, with 12 bases in the middle. This CDR3 contains 13 residues. Germline CDR1 is ENHRY and CDR2 is SYGVKD. The CDR3, as DNA: TGTGCCATCAGTGAAACCAGCTGGGGGACCCAGTACTTC. This gives the protein CAISETSWGTQYF.

This clonotype was recorded at least ten times. The rearrangement joins TRBV6-1 to TRBJ2-5; a possible D gene is TRBD2 (6 bases). The germline V and J ends were trimmed by 3 bases and 5 bases, with 10 bases remaining between them. This CDR3 has 13 residues. Germline V gene data show CDR1 as MNHNS and CDR2 as SASEGT. The chain's CDR3 is CASSDRGTETQYF. CDR3 coding DNA: TGTGCCAGCAGTGATCGGGGGACGGAGACCCAGTACTTC.

This rearrangement joins TRBV20-1 to TRBJ1-5; no clear D gene. CDR1 is DFQATT and CDR2 is SNEGSKA in the germline V gene (reference sequence). The CDR3 has 11 amino acids. V shed 7 bases and J shed 9 bases, with 13 bases lying between them. CDR3 protein: CSVKTALPQHF. CDR3 in DNA: TGCAGTGTAAAGACTGCGCTGCCCCAGCATTTT.

This clonotype was picked up a small number of times. This chain joins TRBV3-1 and TRBJ2-5; no clear D gene. The germline gives CDR1 LGHDT, CDR2 YNNKEL (reference sequence). This CDR3 contains 14 residues. V lost 0 bases, J lost 5 bases, and 10 bases lay in between. CDR3 amino acids: CASSQDRPWETQYF. The DNA of the CDR3 is TGTGCCAGCAGCCAAGACCGACCCTGGGAGACCCAGTACTTC.

A few counts support this clonotype. V gene TRBV5-1 combines with J gene TRBJ2-1; 7 bases line up with TRBD1. The CDR3 contains 20 residues. CDR1 is SGHRS, CDR2 YFSETQ, per germline. V gave up 3 bases and J gave up 3 bases; unmatched junction bases: 21. The CDR3 protein is CASSSRDSALAGRYYNEQFF. The DNA of the CDR3 is TGCGCCAGCAGCTCTCGGGACAGCGCATTGGCGGGCCGATACTACAATGAGCAGTTCTTC.